These T cell receptor beta chains were read from a single sample in a study of T cell repertoires in cytomegalovirus infection. The antigens of these receptors remain unknown. TCRdb processed the reads anew with MiXCR; each CDR3 protein has one entry. This sample has roughly 920,000 distinct CDR3 sequences, with around 32% found just once. Sequenced material: cultured CD8+ T cells from PBMCs, taken from culture after CMV antigen stimulation. The receptors stem from a human donor in good health (CMV status not recorded). Some clones in this sample may be carry-over from other donors' samples. The CDR3 runs from the conserved cysteine through the conserved F or W. D genes are given only for firm matches. The size entry is marked missing in some rows and otherwise reads once, few, many or a size class.

V gene	clone size	D gene	CDR3 protein
TRBV11-3	few	-	CASSHGVGTEAFF
TRBV6-1	-	-	CASSRGRRPLSYGYTF
TRBV12-3/TRBV12-4	few	-	CASRGDRQETQYF
TRBV6-5	few	TRBD1	CASSSQGAKDYGYTF
TRBV7-9	-	TRBD1	CASSSQTGPLQETQYF
TRBV18	-	TRBD1	CASSARDRGSYNEQFF
TRBV12-3/TRBV12-4	-	TRBD1	CASSRTGPWTF
TRBV3-1	many	-	CASSRPRVGQETQYF
TRBV9	-	-	CASSTIQEGYTF
TRBV27	few	-	CASSLGVGAADTQYF
TRBV10-3	-	-	CAISGEAPQTFF
TRBV4-2	-	TRBD2	CAGSHEGTSLLTDTQYF
TRBV6-6	-	TRBD1	CASSPYFTQGFTEAFF
TRBV7-4	many	-	CASSPDPTGREYETQYF
TRBV15	-	-	CATSTFSGTTTDTQYF
TRBV6-1	few	-	CASSEKGGLDPYNEQFF
TRBV7-9	-	-	CASSLLRRAGNTIYF
TRBV4-1	-	-	CASSQVAPAGNTIYF
TRBV12-3/TRBV12-4	many	-	CASSGRRKNTEAFF
TRBV15	-	TRBD1	CATSRDPDRWPATEAFF
TRBV7-2	many	-	CASSLRFPVGGDNSPLHF
TRBV20-1	-	-	CSARDRVTNTEAFF
TRBV5-7	many	TRBD1	CASSLEQGASPLHF
TRBV25-1	-	-	CASSELESNYGYTF
TRBV5-1	-	TRBD1	CASSLGPDRVSSNEQFF
TRBV7-3	many	-	CASSFERRNSPLHF
TRBV6-6	-	TRBD1	CASSYDGTANSPLHF
TRBV7-8	few	TRBD1	CASSLAGQGSNQPQHF
TRBV7-6	-	-	CASEGENNQPRHF
TRBV7-2	many	TRBD2	CASTWIGGARDTQYF
TRBV4-1	-	-	CASSQIMVQDNQPQHF
TRBV7-9	few	TRBD1	CASSLVGGDRDTEAFF
TRBV29-1	-	-	CSVREDTEAFF
TRBV11-2	-	-	CASSTSGTPYNEQFF
TRBV4-1	few	-	CASSQPGDSPLHF
TRBV20-1	few	-	CSARDRDPSSYNSPLHF
TRBV6-6	-	-	CASSYLGKGDTEAFF
TRBV6-6	-	-	CASRDGARGNEQFF
TRBV27	few	-	CASSLWEQGWSSPLHF
TRBV7-6	many	-	CASSQGASGVQETQYF
TRBV19	-	-	CASNREEGLYGYTF
TRBV19	many	-	CASSIDGPAGSQETQYF
TRBV27	-	-	CASKGTKPYEQYF
TRBV19	-	TRBD2	CASSISVSGGPPGANVLTF
TRBV12-3/TRBV12-4	few	-	CASSPPDWGFTGELFF
TRBV27	-	-	CASSLFGRGATYNEQFF
TRBV27	-	-	CASKLSEGAGELFF
TRBV7-9	few	-	CASSRAGENTEAFF
TRBV9	-	-	CASSSERSSTDTQYF
TRBV6-6	-	-	CASSSLAQSYNEQFF
TRBV11-2	few	TRBD2	CASSLIWGGVWAYNEQFF
TRBV27	few	TRBD1	CATSTGVTDTQYF
TRBV5-1	few	-	CASSLSWGARNTEAFF
TRBV7-9	many	-	CASSLAQGYNSPLHF